Listed below are T cell receptor beta chains from one sample, sequenced in a study of T-cell memory formation after mild COVID-19. Each CDR3 protein gets one entry after TCRdb re-called the 5' RACE reads with MiXCR. The data contain 450,000 to 650,000 distinct CDR3 sequences, over 15% of them seen just once; the ten biggest clones take up more than 10%. Sequencing input: PBMCs or a T cell subset sorted from them (not recorded which). These receptors were collected from an adult woman who had mild COVID-19 (a few samples of this study predate the infection). Cell type and time point are not known. CDR3s include the opening cysteine and the closing phenylalanine or tryptophan. Fields, in order: CDR3 DNA, CDR3 protein, D gene, clone size, V gene, J gene. A D gene is named only where the DNA matches it firmly. Size is omitted from some rows. Given values are once, few, many or a class for expanded clones.

CDR3nt: TGCGCCAGCAGCTTCGGCTCCTACTCCTACAATGAGCAGTTCTTC
CDR3aa: CASSFGSYSYNEQFF
d_gene: NA
abundance: many
v_gene: TRBV5-1
j_gene: TRBJ2-1

CDR3nt: TGTGCCATCAGTGAGGCAGGGACCCACAATGAGCAGTTCTTC
CDR3aa: CAISEAGTHNEQFF
d_gene: NA
abundance: NA
v_gene: TRBV10-3
j_gene: TRBJ2-1

CDR3nt: TGCAGCGTTGAAAGGGGGAACCTGAACACTGAAGCTTTCTTT
CDR3aa: CSVERGNLNTEAFF
d_gene: NA
abundance: NA
v_gene: TRBV29-1
j_gene: TRBJ1-1

CDR3nt: TGTGCCAGCAGCTTCGGCGGAAAACACTATGGCTACACCTTC
CDR3aa: CASSFGGKHYGYTF
d_gene: NA
abundance: NA
v_gene: TRBV5-8
j_gene: TRBJ1-2

CDR3nt: TGCGCCAGCAGCTTAAGGCCGAGAGAAAAACTGTTTTTT
CDR3aa: CASSLRPREKLFF
d_gene: NA
abundance: NA
v_gene: TRBV5-1
j_gene: TRBJ1-4

CDR3nt: TGTGCCAGCTCACCGGTTACGAATGAGCAGTTCTTC
CDR3aa: CASSPVTNEQFF
d_gene: NA
abundance: few
v_gene: TRBV18
j_gene: TRBJ2-1

CDR3nt: TGCAGCGCCCAGCGCAACTCCTACAATGAGCAGTTCTTC
CDR3aa: CSAQRNSYNEQFF
d_gene: NA
abundance: few
v_gene: TRBV29-1
j_gene: TRBJ2-1

CDR3nt: TGTGCCAGCAGGTCCGGGTCTGGAGGGGAGAAGACCCAGTACTTC
CDR3aa: CASRSGSGGEKTQYF
d_gene: NA
abundance: NA
v_gene: TRBV6-5
j_gene: TRBJ2-5

CDR3nt: TGTGCCAGCAGTTGGACAAGGAACACTGAAGCTTTCTTT
CDR3aa: CASSWTRNTEAFF
d_gene: NA
abundance: NA
v_gene: TRBV11-3
j_gene: TRBJ1-1

CDR3nt: TGTGCCAGCAGCTTATCCCTAGGCTACTACGAGCAGTACTTC
CDR3aa: CASSLSLGYYEQYF
d_gene: NA
abundance: many
v_gene: TRBV7-2
j_gene: TRBJ2-7

CDR3nt: TGTGCCAGCAGTGGTGGTAGCGGGGCAAGCAATCAGCCCCAGCATTTT
CDR3aa: CASSGGSGASNQPQHF
d_gene: NA
abundance: few
v_gene: TRBV6-1
j_gene: TRBJ1-5

CDR3nt: TGCGCCAGCAGCCAAGGGGTTGGGGGGCGCAGGGGTGGCTACACCTTC
CDR3aa: CASSQGVGGRRGGYTF
d_gene: NA
abundance: few
v_gene: TRBV4-1
j_gene: TRBJ1-2

CDR3nt: TGTGCCAGCAGAGTAGCGGGGGGGGCCCACGAGCAGTACTTC
CDR3aa: CASRVAGGAHEQYF
d_gene: TRBD2
abundance: few
v_gene: TRBV6-6
j_gene: TRBJ2-7

CDR3nt: TGTGCTAGCAGCTGGTCCTCGGGAGAGACCCAGTACTTC
CDR3aa: CASSWSSGETQYF
d_gene: NA
abundance: many
v_gene: TRBV7-7
j_gene: TRBJ2-5

CDR3nt: TGTGCCAGCAGCTTTTTACAGGGGGCACGAGAGACCCAGTACTTC
CDR3aa: CASSFLQGARETQYF
d_gene: TRBD1
abundance: NA
v_gene: TRBV7-2
j_gene: TRBJ2-5

CDR3nt: TGCGCCAGCAGCTCCCAGGTGGGCACAGATACGCAGTATTTT
CDR3aa: CASSSQVGTDTQYF
d_gene: NA
abundance: once
v_gene: TRBV10-1
j_gene: TRBJ2-3

CDR3nt: TGTGCCAGCAGTTCCGTGGACAGGGCGTATCCCTACGAGCAGTACTTC
CDR3aa: CASSSVDRAYPYEQYF
d_gene: TRBD1
abundance: few
v_gene: TRBV12-3/TRBV12-4
j_gene: TRBJ2-7

CDR3nt: TGTGCCAGTCATTGGGGACAGGGGATAAACTATGGCTACACCTTC
CDR3aa: CASHWGQGINYGYTF
d_gene: TRBD1
abundance: NA
v_gene: TRBV19
j_gene: TRBJ1-2

CDR3nt: TGCGCCAGCAGCCGTGACAGGTTCACAACTAATGAAAAACTGTTTTTT
CDR3aa: CASSRDRFTTNEKLFF
d_gene: NA
abundance: NA
v_gene: TRBV4-3
j_gene: TRBJ1-4

CDR3nt: TGTGCCAGCAGCCCACCTCAGGGGGCGGCGGGCGAGCAGTACTTC
CDR3aa: CASSPPQGAAGEQYF
d_gene: TRBD1
abundance: NA
v_gene: TRBV7-2
j_gene: TRBJ2-7

CDR3nt: TGTGCCAGCAGCTTAGCACAGGTTCATTCACCCCTCCACTTT
CDR3aa: CASSLAQVHSPLHF
d_gene: NA
abundance: NA
v_gene: TRBV7-9
j_gene: TRBJ1-6

CDR3nt: TGTGCCAGCAGCTTAGGGTGGCGGGGGGGCCGAGAGACCCAGTACTTC
CDR3aa: CASSLGWRGGRETQYF
d_gene: TRBD2
abundance: NA
v_gene: TRBV11-2
j_gene: TRBJ2-5

CDR3nt: TGCGCCAGCAGCCAAGCAGTAGATGGCACTGAAGCTTTCTTT
CDR3aa: CASSQAVDGTEAFF
d_gene: NA
abundance: NA
v_gene: TRBV4-3
j_gene: TRBJ1-1

CDR3nt: TGTGCCACCAGTGATTTGCCGGGTTACAATGAGCAGTTCTTC
CDR3aa: CATSDLPGYNEQFF
d_gene: NA
abundance: NA
v_gene: TRBV24-1
j_gene: TRBJ2-1

CDR3nt: TGTGCCAGCAGTGAAGGGCTAGCGGAAACCTACGAGCAGTACTTC
CDR3aa: CASSEGLAETYEQYF
d_gene: TRBD2
abundance: few
v_gene: TRBV6-1
j_gene: TRBJ2-7

CDR3nt: TGTGCCAGCAGCAAACTCCGGACTAGCGGGACGTCCTACAATGAGCAGTTCTTC
CDR3aa: CASSKLRTSGTSYNEQFF
d_gene: NA
abundance: NA
v_gene: TRBV21-1
j_gene: TRBJ2-1

CDR3nt: TGTGCCAGCAGCTTAAGAGGGGCGGGAGGTTACCAAGAGACCCAGTACTTC
CDR3aa: CASSLRGAGGYQETQYF
d_gene: TRBD2
abundance: many
v_gene: TRBV7-3
j_gene: TRBJ2-5

CDR3nt: TGTGCCAGCAGTCCCACTAGCGGGAGGATCACAGATACGCAGTATTTT
CDR3aa: CASSPTSGRITDTQYF
d_gene: TRBD2
abundance: NA
v_gene: TRBV6-5
j_gene: TRBJ2-3

CDR3nt: TGCGCCAGCAGCTCACCATTAGGAGAGACCCAGTACTTC
CDR3aa: CASSSPLGETQYF
d_gene: NA
abundance: few
v_gene: TRBV5-1
j_gene: TRBJ2-5

CDR3nt: TGTGCCAGCAGTTACTCGGGGGGAGTCGCCTACGAGCAGTACTTC
CDR3aa: CASSYSGGVAYEQYF
d_gene: NA
abundance: NA
v_gene: TRBV6-6
j_gene: TRBJ2-7

CDR3nt: TGCAGCGCCCAGGGGGACAGTGCCTACGAGCAGTACTTC
CDR3aa: CSAQGDSAYEQYF
d_gene: TRBD1
abundance: NA
v_gene: TRBV29-1
j_gene: TRBJ2-7

CDR3nt: TGTGCCTGGAGTCAAGGGGCCACTGAAGCTTTCTTT
CDR3aa: CAWSQGATEAFF
d_gene: NA
abundance: few
v_gene: TRBV30
j_gene: TRBJ1-1

CDR3nt: TGCGCCAGCAGCTTGGTGAGCGGGAGGGTTTTGTATGAGCAGTTCTTC
CDR3aa: CASSLVSGRVLYEQFF
d_gene: TRBD2
abundance: many
v_gene: TRBV5-1
j_gene: TRBJ2-1

CDR3nt: TGTGCCAGCAGTGATATCCCAGCAGGCTCCTACAATGAGCAGTTCTTC
CDR3aa: CASSDIPAGSYNEQFF
d_gene: NA
abundance: few
v_gene: TRBV12-3/TRBV12-4
j_gene: TRBJ2-1

CDR3nt: TGTGCCAGCAGCTCCAGGGGGCGGGAGTGGGGCACAGATACGCAGTATTTT
CDR3aa: CASSSRGREWGTDTQYF
d_gene: NA
abundance: few
v_gene: TRBV7-3
j_gene: TRBJ2-3

CDR3nt: TGCAGTGCTCAGGGGGCATACTACGAGCAGTACTTC
CDR3aa: CSAQGAYYEQYF
d_gene: TRBD1
abundance: NA
v_gene: TRBV20-1
j_gene: TRBJ2-7

CDR3nt: TGTGCCAGCAGCCACCCCGCGAAGACTAGCGGGGGTGAGACGCAGTATTTT
CDR3aa: CASSHPAKTSGGETQYF
d_gene: TRBD2
abundance: NA
v_gene: TRBV14
j_gene: TRBJ2-3

CDR3nt: TGTGCCAGCAGCCAAGATCACGGGAGCACCGGGGAGCTGTTTTTT
CDR3aa: CASSQDHGSTGELFF
d_gene: NA
abundance: many
v_gene: TRBV4-2
j_gene: TRBJ2-2

CDR3nt: TGCGCCAGCAGCTTTAGGCTCTTCAATGAGCAGTTCTTC
CDR3aa: CASSFRLFNEQFF
d_gene: NA
abundance: NA
v_gene: TRBV5-1
j_gene: TRBJ2-1

CDR3nt: TGTGCCAGCAGCTTAAGAGGTAGCGGGGAGGGGTACTACGAGCAGTACTTC
CDR3aa: CASSLRGSGEGYYEQYF
d_gene: TRBD2
abundance: NA
v_gene: TRBV7-3
j_gene: TRBJ2-7

CDR3nt: TGTGCCAGCAGTTACGGGATTTACTACGAGCAGTACTTC
CDR3aa: CASSYGIYYEQYF
d_gene: NA
abundance: few
v_gene: TRBV6-5
j_gene: TRBJ2-7

CDR3nt: TGCAGAGCCGACAGGGGGGGAACTGAAGCTTTCTTT
CDR3aa: CRADRGGTEAFF
d_gene: TRBD1
abundance: NA
v_gene: TRBV20-1
j_gene: TRBJ1-1

CDR3nt: TGCGCCAGCAGCTTGGCCGGTAGTAGTCAGTACTTC
CDR3aa: CASSLAGSSQYF
d_gene: NA
abundance: NA
v_gene: TRBV5-1
j_gene: TRBJ2-7

CDR3nt: TGCAGTGCTAGTCGCGGGGGCTACGAGCAGTACTTC
CDR3aa: CSASRGGYEQYF
d_gene: TRBD2
abundance: NA
v_gene: TRBV20-1
j_gene: TRBJ2-7

CDR3nt: TGCGCCAGCAGCTTGGGAGAATACGAGCAGTACTTC
CDR3aa: CASSLGEYEQYF
d_gene: NA
abundance: many
v_gene: TRBV5-1
j_gene: TRBJ2-7

CDR3nt: TGTGCCAGCAGCCAAGACTTAGCGGGTCCCAATGAGCAGTTCTTC
CDR3aa: CASSQDLAGPNEQFF
d_gene: TRBD2
abundance: few
v_gene: TRBV3-1
j_gene: TRBJ2-1

CDR3nt: TGTGCCAGCAGTTACAAGTCCCCCGGGGTGAACACTGAAGCTTTCTTT
CDR3aa: CASSYKSPGVNTEAFF
d_gene: NA
abundance: few
v_gene: TRBV6-6
j_gene: TRBJ1-1

CDR3nt: TGTGCCAGCAGTCACCCCGATCAGCCCCAGCATTTT
CDR3aa: CASSHPDQPQHF
d_gene: NA
abundance: few
v_gene: TRBV6-2/TRBV6-3
j_gene: TRBJ1-5

CDR3nt: TGCAGTGCTAGTGTCCGAGGTAGCGGGAGCCTAACCTACGAGCAGTACTTC
CDR3aa: CSASVRGSGSLTYEQYF
d_gene: TRBD2
abundance: few
v_gene: TRBV20-1
j_gene: TRBJ2-7

CDR3nt: TGCAGTGCAACGGGTGACTCCCTTGAGCAGTTCTTC
CDR3aa: CSATGDSLEQFF
d_gene: NA
abundance: NA
v_gene: TRBV20-1
j_gene: TRBJ2-1